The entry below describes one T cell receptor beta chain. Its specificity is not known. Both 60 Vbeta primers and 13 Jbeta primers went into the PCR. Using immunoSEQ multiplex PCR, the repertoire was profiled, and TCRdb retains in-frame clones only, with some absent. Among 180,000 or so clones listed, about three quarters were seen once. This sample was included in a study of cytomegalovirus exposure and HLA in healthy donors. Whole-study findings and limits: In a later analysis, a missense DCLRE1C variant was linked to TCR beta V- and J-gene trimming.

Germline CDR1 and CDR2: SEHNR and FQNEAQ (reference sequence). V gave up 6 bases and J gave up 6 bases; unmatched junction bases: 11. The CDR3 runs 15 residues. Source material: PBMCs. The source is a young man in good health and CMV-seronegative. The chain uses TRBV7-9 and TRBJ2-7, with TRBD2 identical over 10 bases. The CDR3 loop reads CASSLRVLAGSEQYF. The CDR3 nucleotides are TGTGCCAGCAGTTTAAGGGTACTAGCGGGGAGCGAGCAGTACTTC.